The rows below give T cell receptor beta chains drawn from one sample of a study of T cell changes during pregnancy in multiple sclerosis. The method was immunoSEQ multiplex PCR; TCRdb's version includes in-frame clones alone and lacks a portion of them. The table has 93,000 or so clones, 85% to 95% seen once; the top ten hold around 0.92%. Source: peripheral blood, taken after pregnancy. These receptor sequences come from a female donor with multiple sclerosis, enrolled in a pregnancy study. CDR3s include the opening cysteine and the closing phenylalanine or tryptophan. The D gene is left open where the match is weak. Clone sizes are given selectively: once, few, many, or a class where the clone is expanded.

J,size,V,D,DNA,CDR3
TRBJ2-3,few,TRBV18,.,TGTGCCAGCTCAGGCGGGGTAACAGATACGCAGTATTTT,CASSGGVTDTQYF
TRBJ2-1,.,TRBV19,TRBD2,TGTGCCAGTGGGCCGGGACTAGCGGCATTTGGTGAGCAGTTCTTC,CASGPGLAAFGEQFF
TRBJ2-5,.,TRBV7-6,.,TGTGCCAGCAGCTGGGCCGGAGAGACCCAGTACTTC,CASSWAGETQYF
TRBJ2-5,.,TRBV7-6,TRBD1,TGTGCCAGCAGCTCGGGGACAGGGACGAAGACCCAGTACTTC,CASSSGTGTKTQYF
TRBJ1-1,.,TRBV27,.,TGTGCCAGCACACTAACAGGGTTCGGGGCACAGAACACTGAAGCTTTCTTT,CASTLTGFGAQNTEAFF
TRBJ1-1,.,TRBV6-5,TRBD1,TGTGCCAGCAGCATGGACAGGGAAAAAGCTTTCTTT,CASSMDREKAFF
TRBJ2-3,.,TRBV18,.,TGTGCCAGCTCACCAAGTACGGGTACGCAGTATTTT,CASSPSTGTQYF
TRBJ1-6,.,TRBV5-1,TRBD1,TGCGCCAGCAGCTTCCGGACAGGGGACCATGGGCGTAATTCACCCCTCCACTTT,CASSFRTGDHGRNSPLHF
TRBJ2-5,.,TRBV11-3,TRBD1,TGTGCCAGCAGCCCAGGGGGCACCCGGGGTTGGGAGACCCAGTACTTC,CASSPGGTRGWETQYF
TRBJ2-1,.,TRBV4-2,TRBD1,TGTGCCAGCAGCCCTAGGACAGGGCCGATTAACAATGAGCAGTTCTTC,CASSPRTGPINNEQFF
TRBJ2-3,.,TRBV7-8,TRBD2,TGTGCCAGCAGCTTAGCAGCGGGGGCCGGCACAGATACGCAGTATTTT,CASSLAAGAGTDTQYF
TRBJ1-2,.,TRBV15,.,TGTGCCACCAGCAGAGATAGAGGCAGGGGCTGGGGCTACACCTTC,CATSRDRGRGWGYTF
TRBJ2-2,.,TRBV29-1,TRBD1,TGCAGCGTGACAGGGCAGAACACCGGGGAGCTGTTTTTT,CSVTGQNTGELFF
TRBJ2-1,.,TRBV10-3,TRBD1,TGTGCCATCAGTGATCCTTGGACAGGGGTGTACAATGAGCAGTTCTTC,CAISDPWTGVYNEQFF
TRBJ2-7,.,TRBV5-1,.,TGCGCCAGCAGCTTGGCCAGGGGGGCTTATGTCGAGCAGTACTTC,CASSLARGAYVEQYF
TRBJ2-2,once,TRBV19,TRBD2,TGTGCCAGTAGTGCATGGGCGGGGGATCTCGCGAACACCGGGGAGCTGTTTTTT,CASSAWAGDLANTGELFF
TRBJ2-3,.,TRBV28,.,TGTGCCAGCAGTTTCGCAGATACGCAGTATTTT,CASSFADTQYF
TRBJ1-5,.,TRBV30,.,TGTGCCTGGAGGGACAAGGGGGGGGATCAGCCCCAGCATTTT,CAWRDKGGDQPQHF
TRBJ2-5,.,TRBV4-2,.,TGTGCCAGCAGCCGCTCCGGGGAACAAGAGACCCAGTACTTC,CASSRSGEQETQYF
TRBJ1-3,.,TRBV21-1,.,TGTGCCAGCATCGTACTTCGATTCTATCGGGACACCATATATTTT,CASIVLRFYRDTIYF
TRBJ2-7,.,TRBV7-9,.,TGTGCCAGCAGCTCCATCTACGACTACGAGCAGTACTTC,CASSSIYDYEQYF
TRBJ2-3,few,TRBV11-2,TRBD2,TGTGCCAGCAGCTACCAACTAGCGGTCACAGATACGCAGTATTTT,CASSYQLAVTDTQYF
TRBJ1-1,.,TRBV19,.,TGTGCCAGTAGGTCGACAGGAAGAGAGAACACTGAAGCTTTCTTT,CASRSTGRENTEAFF
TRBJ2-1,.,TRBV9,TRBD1,TGTGCCAGCAGCGTAGCCTACAGGGGCCGGGAGCAGTTCTTC,CASSVAYRGREQFF
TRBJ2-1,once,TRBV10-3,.,TGTGCCATCAGTGAATCAGCCCCGGGTGGTGAGCAGTTCTTC,CAISESAPGGEQFF
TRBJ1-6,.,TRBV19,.,TGTGCCAGTAGTGGACTTTCACCCCTCCACTTT,CASSGLSPLHF
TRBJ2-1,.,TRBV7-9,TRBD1,TGTGCCAGCGGACACAGGGGACCCCTTCTGGATGAGCAGTTCTTC,CASGHRGPLLDEQFF
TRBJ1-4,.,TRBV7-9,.,TGTGCCAGCAGCCCCCGGGGGGAGTTGATCGAAAAACTGTTTTTT,CASSPRGELIEKLFF
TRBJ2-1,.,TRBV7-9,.,TGTGCCAGCAGCTTAGCGCAACGGGAGTTTCAGTTCTTC,CASSLAQREFQFF
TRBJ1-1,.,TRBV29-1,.,TGCAGCGTTGAACAGGGATTTCACACTGAAGCTTTCTTT,CSVEQGFHTEAFF
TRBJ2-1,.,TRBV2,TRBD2,TGTGCCAGCACCCGGGGGGGCCTCAATGAGCAGTTCTTC,CASTRGGLNEQFF
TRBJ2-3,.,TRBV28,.,TGTGCCAGCAGTTCCCCGGACAAGGCCAAATTCACAGATACGCAGTATTTT,CASSSPDKAKFTDTQYF
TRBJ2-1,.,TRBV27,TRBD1,TGTGCCAGCAGTTTGGACAGGAGCTCCTACAATGAGCAGTTCTTC,CASSLDRSSYNEQFF
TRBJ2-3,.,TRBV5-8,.,TGTGCCAGCAGCTTAAACAGGCGCACAGATACGCAGTATTTT,CASSLNRRTDTQYF
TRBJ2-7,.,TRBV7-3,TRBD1,TGTGCCAGCAGCCCCCGGGACAGGGGATGGGAGCAGTACTTC,CASSPRDRGWEQYF
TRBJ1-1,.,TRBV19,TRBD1,TGTGCCAGTAGTATCGTGGCAGGGGGCAACACTGAAGCTTTCTTT,CASSIVAGGNTEAFF
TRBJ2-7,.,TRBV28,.,TGTGCCAGCAGTTTAGGCCAGGGCTACGAGCAGTACTTC,CASSLGQGYEQYF
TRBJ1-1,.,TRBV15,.,TGTGCCACCAGCGGAGGGAGCACTGAAGCTTTCTTT,CATSGGSTEAFF
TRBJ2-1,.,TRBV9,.,TGTGCCAGCAGCTCGGGTGGAAGCTCCTACAATGAGCAGTTCTTC,CASSSGGSSYNEQFF
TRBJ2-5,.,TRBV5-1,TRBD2,TGCGCCAGCAGCCCGGGGGGAGGAGAGGAGACCCAGTACTTC,CASSPGGGEETQYF
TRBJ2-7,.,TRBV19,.,TGTGCCAGTAGTATAGACGGGTACGAGCAGTACTTC,CASSIDGYEQYF
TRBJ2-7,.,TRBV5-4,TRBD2,TGTGCCAGCAGCTTCGCTAGCGGGAGAGACGAGCAGTACTTC,CASSFASGRDEQYF
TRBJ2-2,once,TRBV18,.,TGTGCCAGCTCACGCCTAGCGGGGGAGCTGTTTTTT,CASSRLAGELFF
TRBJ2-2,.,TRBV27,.,TGTGCCAGCAGTTTATGGCGTTCGGGGAACACCGGGGAGCTGTTTTTT,CASSLWRSGNTGELFF
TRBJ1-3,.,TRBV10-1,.,TGCGCCAGCAGTGACCAGGAATCTACCCTTGTTGCTGGAAACACCATATATTTT,CASSDQESTLVAGNTIYF
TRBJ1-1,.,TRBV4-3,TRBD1,TGCGCCAGCAGCCAAGATGGGACAGGGGGCACTGAAGCTTTCTTT,CASSQDGTGGTEAFF
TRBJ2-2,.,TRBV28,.,TGTGCCAGCAGGGAGGAAGGGAAGTTCTCCGGGGAGCTGTTTTTT,CASREEGKFSGELFF
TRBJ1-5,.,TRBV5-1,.,TGCGCCAGCAGCTTGAGCCAGGTTTATAGCAATCAGCCCCAGCATTTT,CASSLSQVYSNQPQHF
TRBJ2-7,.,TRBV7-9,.,TGTGCCAGCAGCTTAGAAGGGACTGGAACCTACGAGCAGTACTTC,CASSLEGTGTYEQYF
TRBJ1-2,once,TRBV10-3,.,TGTGCCATCAGTGAGAGGGAGAATGGCTACACCTTC,CAISERENGYTF
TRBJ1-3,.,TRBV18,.,TGTGCCAGCTCAACCGGGACTTCCCGCTCTGGAAACACCATATATTTT,CASSTGTSRSGNTIYF
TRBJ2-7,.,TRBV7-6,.,TGTGCCAGCCGCAGCGCAGTGGAATCCTACGAGCAGTACTTC,CASRSAVESYEQYF
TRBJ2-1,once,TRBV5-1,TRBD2,TGCGCCAGCAGCTGGACCGGGACTAGCGGTTACAATGAGCAGTTCTTC,CASSWTGTSGYNEQFF